This TCR beta chain was found in a study of T-cell memory formation after mild COVID-19. Study-wide background: TCR clusters were mostly confined to one donor each.

The table lists this clonotype with a few counts. Its specificity is unknown. TCRdb reprocessed the 5' RACE reads via MiXCR and lists one record per CDR3 protein. The data contain around 510,000 distinct CDR3 sequences, about 20% of them singletons. The study's findings and limits: Contracting CD4+ clones sat mainly in CM and EM; CD8+ in EMRA. The study detected some responding clones in pre-infection memory, suggesting cross-reactive memory joined.

Germline CDR1 LGHDT, CDR2 YNNKEL (reference sequence). J was trimmed by 7 bases and V by 0 bases; bases with no gene match: 12. This CDR3 comprises 17 residues. The chain uses TRBV3-1 and TRBJ1-2; 9 nucleotides line up with TRBD1. Sequenced input: PBMCs or a T cell subset sorted from them (not recorded which). This TCR was sampled from an adult woman who had mild COVID-19 (a few samples of this study predate the infection). Cell type and time point are not known. CDR3 coding DNA: TGTGCCAGCAGCCAAGATTCGGGGACAGGGTCATTTTTTGGCTACACCTTC. This encodes CASSQDSGTGSFFGYTF.